This T cell receptor beta chain was identified during a study of T cells in Graves' hyperthyroidism and ophthalmopathy. RNA transcripts provided the source from which TCR beta CDR3 regions were amplified. The HTBI set primed first-round TCR CDR3 RT-PCR. Each CDR3 protein is one row after TCRdb ran MiXCR on the multiplex PCR reads. The top ten hold roughly 6.2% of the sample, which has some 600,000 distinct CDR3 sequences, 11% to 15% seen once. The CDR3 covers 16 residues. Germline V gene sequence: CDR1 LGHDT, CDR2 YNNKEL (reference sequence). Losses at the gene ends were 4 bases for V and 4 bases for J; bases not matched to a gene: 8.

The sample was blood. The source of this sequence is a woman under 40 with Graves' hyperthyroidism that later progressed to Graves' ophthalmopathy. This rearrangement joins TRBV3-1 to TRBJ2-7; 12 bases align to TRBD2. Here the CDR3 reads CASSPEGLAGGYEQYF. CDR3 nucleotides: TGTGCCAGCAGCCCCGAGGGACTAGCGGGCGGGTACGAGCAGTACTTC.